The TCR beta chain under discussion was sequenced for a study of patients and donors after allogeneic stem cell transplantation. Germline-derived CDR1 and CDR2 are SGHRS and YFSETQ. This CDR3 comprises 19 residues. J gave up 0 bases and V 3 bases, and 11 bases lay outside the gene matches. TCRdb re-called the RT-PCR reads with MiXCR, one entry per CDR3 protein. The table lists approximately 410,000 distinct CDR3 sequences, 16% of them singletons. V and J are TRBV5-1 and TRBJ2-3; 12 bases align to TRBD2. Input material: blood, either unsorted or a sorted T cell fraction (not recorded which). This receptor was identified in a human donor who was either an allogeneic HSCT recipient or a stem cell or donor lymphocyte infusion donor (not recorded which). It is not recorded whose cells these are; they may come from a transplant donor. In DNA, the CDR3 is TGCGCCAGCAGCTCTCACCCCTGGACTAGCGGGACTAGCACAGATACGCAGTATTTT. Translating gives CASSSHPWTSGTSTDTQYF.